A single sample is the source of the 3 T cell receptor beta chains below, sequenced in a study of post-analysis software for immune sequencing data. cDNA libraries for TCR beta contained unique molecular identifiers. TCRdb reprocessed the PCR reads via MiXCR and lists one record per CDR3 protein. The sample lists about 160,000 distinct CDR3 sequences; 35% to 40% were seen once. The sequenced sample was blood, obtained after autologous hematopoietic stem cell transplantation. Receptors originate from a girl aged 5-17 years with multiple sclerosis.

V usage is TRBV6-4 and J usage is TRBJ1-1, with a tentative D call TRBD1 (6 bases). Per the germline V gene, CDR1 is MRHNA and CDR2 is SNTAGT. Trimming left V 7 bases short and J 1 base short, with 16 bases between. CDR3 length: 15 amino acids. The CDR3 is CASKVAGHWNTEAFF. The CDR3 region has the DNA TGTGCCAGCAAGGTGGCGGGACACTGGAACACTGAAGCTTTCTTT.

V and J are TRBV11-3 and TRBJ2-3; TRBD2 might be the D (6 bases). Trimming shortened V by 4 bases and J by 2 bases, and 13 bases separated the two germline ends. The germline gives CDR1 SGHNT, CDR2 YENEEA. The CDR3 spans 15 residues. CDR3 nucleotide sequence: TGTGCCAGCAGCTCCCCTAGCGTCAACACAGATACGCAGTATTTT. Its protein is CASSSPSVNTDTQYF.

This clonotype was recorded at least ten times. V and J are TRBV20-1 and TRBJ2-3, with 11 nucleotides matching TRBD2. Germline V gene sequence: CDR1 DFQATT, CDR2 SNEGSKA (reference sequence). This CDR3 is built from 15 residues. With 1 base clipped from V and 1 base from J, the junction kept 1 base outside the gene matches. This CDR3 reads CSARVSGRGTDTQYF. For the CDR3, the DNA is TGCAGTGCTAGAGTTAGCGGGAGGGGCACAGATACGCAGTATTTT.